The sequence of this TCR beta chain was determined in a study of identical twins. Notes on the study in general: Researchers reported excess low generation probability among twin-shared out-of-frame alpha sequences.

Regarding this clonotype: The target antigen is unknown.

CDR1 is SGHTA, CDR2 FQGNSA, per germline. The CDR3 is 17 amino acids. The V gene lost 0 bases and the J gene lost 0 bases, with 9 bases spanning the gap. Each CDR3 protein gets one entry after TCRdb re-called the 5' RACE reads with MiXCR. The data show 240,000 or so distinct CDR3 sequences, with about 7% seen just once and 3% to 4% held by the top ten. The same data also contributed to another study, on yellow fever vaccine responses in identical twins. In that study: Vaccine T cell responses of twins reportedly seemed partly convergent and partly personalized.

The V gene is TRBV7-2, the J gene TRBJ2-6, with D hard to call. The TCR originated in a woman aged 18-29 years in good health. The sample consisted of memory (CD45RO+) T cells sorted from blood. CDR3 DNA: TGTGCCAGCAGCTTAGCTAATATCTACTCTGGGGCCAACGTCCTGACTTTC. Its translation: CASSLANIYSGANVLTF.